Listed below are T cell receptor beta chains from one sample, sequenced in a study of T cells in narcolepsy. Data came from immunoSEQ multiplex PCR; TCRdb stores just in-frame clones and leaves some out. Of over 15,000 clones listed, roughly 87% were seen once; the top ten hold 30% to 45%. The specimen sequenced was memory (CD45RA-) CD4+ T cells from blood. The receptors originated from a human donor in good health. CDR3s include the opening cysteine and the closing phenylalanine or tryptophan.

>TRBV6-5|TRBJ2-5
CASSPRVGTQYF
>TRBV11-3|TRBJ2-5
CASTYRGARQYF
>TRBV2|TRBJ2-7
CASSGGASYEQYF
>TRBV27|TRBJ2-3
CASSFRGITDTQYF
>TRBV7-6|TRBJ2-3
CASSFGTTDTQYF
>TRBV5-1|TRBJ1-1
CASSAQGRGNTEAFF
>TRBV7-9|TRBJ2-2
CARHPDRELFF
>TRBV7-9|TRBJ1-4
CASSWRQGDQLFF
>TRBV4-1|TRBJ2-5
CASSQDPPSGQETQYF
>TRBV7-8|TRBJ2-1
CASSLSGNEQFF
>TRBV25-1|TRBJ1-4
CASSESQTHEEKLFF
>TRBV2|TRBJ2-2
CASSGVLKWGELFF
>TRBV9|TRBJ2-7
CASKPGQGAEQYF
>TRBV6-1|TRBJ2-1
CASAGLADEQFF
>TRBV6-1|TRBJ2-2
CASRVTSGNTGELFF
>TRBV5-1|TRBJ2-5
CASRGLAGPQETQYF
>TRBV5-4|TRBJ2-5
CASSLGVAQETQYF
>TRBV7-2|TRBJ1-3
CASSTEGTKGNTIYF
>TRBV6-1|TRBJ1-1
CASSEFTGGRAFF
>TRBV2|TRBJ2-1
CASSGTSPSYNEQFF
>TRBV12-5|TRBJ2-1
CASGLGYQVTVFF
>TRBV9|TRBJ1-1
CASSVAVNTEAFF
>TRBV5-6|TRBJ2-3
CASSFPSGISSTDTQYF
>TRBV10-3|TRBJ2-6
CAHRGQGASGANVLTF
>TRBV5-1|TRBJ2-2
CASRGGSVNTGELFF
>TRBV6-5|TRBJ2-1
CASSPGQGKRFF
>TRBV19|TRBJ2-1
CASSMAGGPYNEQFF
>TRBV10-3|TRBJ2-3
CAISETHGTDTQYF
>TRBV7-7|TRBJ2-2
CASSLAFGELFF
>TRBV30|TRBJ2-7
CAWTGSYEQYF
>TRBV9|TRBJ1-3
CASSPRQGPYSGNTIYF
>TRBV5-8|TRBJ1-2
CASSLDQGRGYGYTF
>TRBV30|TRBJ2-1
CAGGGPSYNEQFF
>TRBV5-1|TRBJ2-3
CASSVEWGRDTQYF
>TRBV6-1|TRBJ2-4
CASSVRLAGGGAKNIQYF
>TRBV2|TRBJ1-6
CASSAAEHTTPLHF
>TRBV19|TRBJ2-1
CASSVSGALVEQFF
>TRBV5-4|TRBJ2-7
CASSTTRGERYEQYF
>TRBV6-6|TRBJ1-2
CASSYSGSGGYTF
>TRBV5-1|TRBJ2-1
CASANRADTSYNEQFF
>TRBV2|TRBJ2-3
CASSHTPGQYTDTQYF
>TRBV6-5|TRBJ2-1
CASSYISTFNEQFF
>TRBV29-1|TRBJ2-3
CSLIAGSTDTQYF
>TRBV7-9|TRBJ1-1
CASSLGRVGTEAFF
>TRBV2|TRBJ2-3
CASSMGGNTDTQYF
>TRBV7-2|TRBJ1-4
CASSLKRWEKLFF
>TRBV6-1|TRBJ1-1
CASSPRDTLNTEAFF